The 27 T cell receptor beta chains reported below all come from one sample, sequenced in a study of shared clonotypes between healthy human individuals. Using immunoSEQ multiplex PCR, the repertoire was profiled, and TCRdb retains in-frame clones only, with some absent. The repertoire consists of some 1 million clones, with around 75% occurring once and the leading ten covering roughly 1.5%. The sequenced sample was memory CD4+ T cells sorted from blood. Indicated subset: CD45RA-negative fraction. Receptor source: a man aged 18 to 35 in good health.

The rearrangement links TRBV18 to TRBJ1-5; 8 nucleotides align to TRBD1. Germline-derived CDR1 and CDR2 are KGHSH and LQKENI. The CDR3 totals 15 residues. V lost 4 bases and J lost 2; bases outside the gene matches: 4. The CDR3 loop is CASSRTGNGNQPQHF. Here the CDR3 DNA reads TGTGCCAGCTCACGGACAGGGAACGGCAATCAGCCCCAGCATTTT.

Points on this clone: Other DNA sequences in this sample translate to the same CDR3. The chain joins TRBV5-1 to TRBJ2-2; 16 bases map to TRBD2. This CDR3 comprises 18 residues. The germline CDR1 and CDR2 sequences are SGHRS and YFSETQ. Trimming removed 2 bases from V and 7 bases from J; junction bases left unmatched: 8. The CDR3 is CASSFGTSGRANVGELFF. CDR3 nucleotide sequence: TGCGCCAGCAGCTTTGGGACTAGCGGGAGGGCCAACGTCGGGGAGCTGTTTTTT.

The chain employs TRBV15 and TRBJ2-7; 11 nucleotides agree with TRBD1. Germline V gives CDR1 LNHNV, CDR2 YYDKDF (reference sequence). The CDR3 length is 15 residues. V shed 2 bases, J shed 3 bases, and the junction held 3 bases outside the gene matches. CDR3 DNA: TGTGCCACCAGCAGATGGGGACAGGGGGACTACGAGCAGTACTTC. Protein product: CATSRWGQGDYEQYF.

The genes are TRBV11-1 and TRBJ2-7, with D uncertain. The CDR3 consists of 15 residues. V lost 2 bases and J 0 bases, leaving 11 bases between the germline ends. Per the germline V gene, CDR1 is SGHAT and CDR2 is FQDESV (reference sequence). The DNA for the CDR3 is TGTGCCAGCAGCTTAACACAGCAGAGCTCCTACGAGCAGTACTTC. It translates to CASSLTQQSSYEQYF.

Regarding this clone: A far larger clone is just one base off, so this is likely a read error. The same CDR3 also results from other DNA sequences found in this sample. The V gene is TRBV5-1, the J gene TRBJ1-2, with 9 nucleotides matching TRBD1. The V gene's germline CDR1 is SGHRS and CDR2 YFSETQ. Trimming cost V 0 bases and J 3 bases; bases outside gene matches: 0. The CDR3 consists of 14 residues. CDR3 amino acids: CASSLGQGDYGYTF. CDR3 in DNA: TGCGCCAGCAGCTTGGGACAGGGGGACTATGGCTACACCTTC. The full variable domain, completed using reference TRBV5-1 and TRBJ1-2, is KAGVTQTPRYLIKTRGQQVTLSCSPISGHRSVSWYQQTPGQGLQFLFEYFSETQRNKGNFPGRFSGRQFSNSRSEMNVSTLELGDSALYLCASSLGQGDYGYTFGSGTRLTVV.

The chain links TRBV7-3 to TRBJ2-1; 7 bases are shared with TRBD2. The germline gives CDR1 SGHTA, CDR2 FQGTGA. The CDR3 length is 15 residues. The junction had 7 bases not matched to a gene; V was cut back by 1 base and J by 7 bases. CDR3 coding DNA: TGTGCCAGCAGCTTAAGTTGGGGGAGGGAAAATGAGCAGTTCTTC. It is translated as CASSLSWGRENEQFF.

CDR3 protein: CASSFEGGRGNEQFF. The CDR3 DNA follows: TGCGCCAGCAGCTTTGAAGGAGGACGGGGCAATGAGCAGTTCTTC. This chain uses TRBV5-1 with TRBJ2-1; D is possibly TRBD2 (5 bases). The V end lost 2 bases, the J end lost 6 bases, and 15 bases lay between the germline ends. From germline, CDR1 is SGHRS and CDR2 YFSETQ. The CDR3 extends over 15 amino acids.

This sequence joins TRBV9 and TRBJ2-2, with TRBD2 as a possible D gene (5 bases). The germline CDR1 and CDR2 sequences are SGDLS and YYNGEE. The CDR3 is made up of 13 amino acids. Trimming shortened V by 2 bases and J by 6 bases, and 8 bases separated the two germline ends. The DNA of the CDR3 is TGTGCCAGCAGCGTTGGGAGTTCCGGGGAGCTGTTTTTT. It encodes CASSVGSSGELFF.

This clone was counted only a few times. The V and J genes are TRBV25-1 and TRBJ2-1, with no clear D. CDR3 length: 11 residues. CDR1 and CDR2 (germline): MGHDK, SYGVNS. The V end lost 7 bases, the J end lost 5 bases, and 6 bases lay between the germline ends. CDR3 sequence reads: CASKWDNEQFF. CDR3 DNA sequence: TGTGCCAGCAAGTGGGACAATGAGCAGTTCTTC.

The chain uses TRBV18 and TRBJ1-3, with D tentatively TRBD1 (5 bases). Trimming took 1 base from V and 4 from J, leaving 17 bases between them. Germline V gives CDR1 KGHSH, CDR2 LQKENI. The CDR3 is 17 residues long. The CDR3 here is CASSPLAPGGRGNTIYF. CDR3 in DNA: TGTGCCAGCTCACCACTAGCCCCCGGGGGACGCGGAAACACCATATATTTT.

The chain recombines TRBV2 with TRBJ2-7; TRBD1 matches at 8 bases. The V gene end was trimmed by 6 bases and the J gene end by 5 bases; junction bases not matched to a gene: 3. The CDR3 consists of 12 residues. The germline gives CDR1 SNHLY, CDR2 FYNNEI. Written as DNA, the CDR3 is TGTGCCAGCAGGGGACAGGAAGACGAGCAGTACTTC. Amino acid sequence: CASRGQEDEQYF.

The J gene is TRBJ1-6, the V gene TRBV21-1; the DNA was not used to check the table's D call, TRBD1. TRBV21-1 is a pseudogene segment. The CDR3 has 16 amino acids. CDR3 coding DNA: TGTGCCAGCAGCAAAACGGACAGGGATCATTATTCACCCCTCCACTTT. Translation: CASSKTDRDHYSPLHF.

The chain is built from TRBV19 and TRBJ1-2; the D is unclear. Per the germline V gene, CDR1 is LNHDA and CDR2 is SQIVND (reference sequence). The CDR3 runs 14 residues. V shed 3 bases and J shed 7 bases, with 15 bases lying between them. The CDR3: CASSIVGGGSGYTF. CDR3 DNA sequence: TGTGCCAGTAGTATCGTCGGAGGAGGGAGTGGCTACACCTTC.

This clone has only a few counts. The CDR3 coding sequence is TGTGCCAGCAGCTTGGATGGTCGACCCTTGGAGACCCAGTACTTC. This codes for CASSLDGRPLETQYF. V gene TRBV7-3 combines with J gene TRBJ2-5; no definite D call. Germline CDR1 SGHTA, CDR2 FQGTGA. The CDR3 consists of 15 residues. V lost 3 bases to trimming and J lost 5 bases, with 16 bases between them.

The rearrangement joins TRBV9 to TRBJ1-5; D not resolved. CDR1 is SGDLS and CDR2 is YYNGEE in the germline V gene. The CDR3 totals 15 residues. V was trimmed by 1 base and J by 0 bases, leaving 8 bases between them. CDR3: CASSVTAVSNQPQHF. In DNA form, the CDR3 reads TGTGCCAGCAGCGTAACGGCGGTTAGCAATCAGCCCCAGCATTTT. Looking up the rest from reference TRBV9 and TRBJ1-5 gives the full variable domain: DSGVTQTPKHLITATGQRVTLRCSPRSGDLSVYWYQQSLDQGLQFLIQYYNGEERAKGNILERFSAQQFPDLHSELNLSSLELGDSALYFCASSVTAVSNQPQHFGDGTRLSIL.

This clone showed up just once. The chain joins TRBV18 to TRBJ2-3; D remains unclear. CDR1 and CDR2 (germline): KGHSH, LQKENI. The CDR3 has 15 amino acids. V was cut by 3 bases and J by 0 bases, with 10 bases left in between. CDR3 sequence (DNA): TGTGCCAGCTCACCGAACGGAGCCAGCACAGATACGCAGTATTTT. Translated: CASSPNGASTDTQYF.

The chain links TRBV29-1 to TRBJ2-5; 9 nucleotides line up with TRBD1. Germline lookup yields CDR1 SQVTM and CDR2 ANQGSEA. V dropped 6 bases and J dropped 4; count of bases not matched to a gene: 6. The CDR3 is made up of 13 amino acids. The CDR3 DNA reads TGCAGCGTCACAGGGGGCTCGTCAGAGACCCAGTACTTC. Translating it yields CSVTGGSSETQYF.

V and J are TRBV6-6 and TRBJ1-5; a possible D gene is TRBD1 (6 bases). There are 12 residues in the CDR3. Germline V lookup: CDR1 MNHNY, CDR2 SVGAGI (reference sequence). V shed 6 bases and J shed 5 bases, with 8 bases lying between them. The CDR3 DNA sequence: TGTGCCAGCAGGACAGGCGATCAGCCCCAGCATTTT. Protein sequence: CASRTGDQPQHF.

This chain's CDR3 is CASSPPFGTQYF. Here the CDR3 DNA reads TGTGCCAGCAGTCCCCCCTTCGGGACCCAGTACTTC. The V call is TRBV27, the J call TRBJ2-5; D gene unclear. Trimming removed 5 bases at V and 7 bases at J, with 11 bases between. Germline assignment: CDR1 MNHEY and CDR2 SMNVEV (reference sequence). This CDR3 is built from 12 residues.

CDR3 nucleotide sequence: TGTGCCAGCAGCATTAGCGGGGGCTTGAACACCGGGGAGCTGTTTTTT. Its translation: CASSISGGLNTGELFF. The V gene is TRBV5-4, the J gene TRBJ2-2, with 9 positions matching TRBD2. This CDR3 is 16 amino acids long. Trimming at V came to 4 bases and at J to 1 base, leaving 5 bases not matched to a gene. The germline V gene has CDR1 SGHNT and CDR2 YYREEE (reference sequence).

The rearrangement joins TRBV2 to TRBJ2-5, with TRBD1 identical over 8 bases. Germline V gene data show CDR1 as SNHLY and CDR2 as FYNNEI. The CDR3 runs 15 residues. The ends lost 5 bases at V and 2 bases at J; junction bases unmatched: 7. The CDR3 nucleotides are TGTGCCAGCAGTCTCCAAAACAGGGGGCAAGAGACCCAGTACTTC. Its translation is CASSLQNRGQETQYF.

This sequence joins TRBV5-5 and TRBJ1-5, with 7 positions matching TRBD1. The CDR3 length is 15 residues. V trimming: 4 bases; J trimming: 4 bases; junction bases outside the gene matches: 8. Germline CDR1 SGHKS, CDR2 YYEKEE (reference sequence). The CDR3 protein is CASSRSGGSNQPQHF. Here the CDR3 DNA reads TGTGCCAGCAGCAGATCAGGGGGTAGTAATCAGCCCCAGCATTTT.

The chain's CDR3 is CASSQGAVSNYGYTF. The CDR3 nucleotides are TGTGCCAGCAGCCAAGGGGCGGTGTCTAACTATGGCTACACCTTC. The chain carries TRBV4-2 and TRBJ1-2, with D unclear. V was shortened by 1 base and J by 0 bases, with 9 bases between the two germline ends. Per germline, CDR1 LGHNA and CDR2 YNFKEQ. The CDR3 runs 15 residues.

This chain links TRBV9 with TRBJ2-6; D uncertain. The CDR3 runs to 15 residues. Germline CDR1 reads SGDLS; CDR2 reads YYNGEE. With 0 bases removed from V and 3 bases from J, the gap between germline ends came to 7 bases. CDR3 bases: TGTGCCAGCAGCGTAGTGGCTGGTGGGGCCAACGTCCTGACTTTC. Its protein is CASSVVAGGANVLTF.

The V gene is TRBV29-1, the J gene TRBJ2-5; D perhaps matches TRBD1 (6 bases). Per the germline V gene, CDR1 is SQVTM and CDR2 is ANQGSEA. With 2 bases removed from V and 4 bases from J, the gap between germline ends came to 8 bases. This CDR3 is 12 amino acids long. Here the CDR3 reads CSVEQGRETQYF. CDR3 DNA: TGCAGCGTTGAACAGGGGCGAGAGACCCAGTACTTC.

This clone is a singleton in its sample. This chain links TRBV11-2 with TRBJ1-6; TRBD1 matches 9 bases. The germline gives CDR1 SGHAT, CDR2 FQNNGV. V was pared by 5 bases and J by 5 bases, with 4 bases of the junction left unmatched. This CDR3 has 15 residues. The CDR3 nucleotides read TGTGCCAGCAGCAAACAGGGGGCGAATAATTCACCCCTCCACTTT. Translation gives CASSKQGANNSPLHF.

V is TRBV6-5 and J is TRBJ1-5; D unclear. The V gene lost 2 bases and the J gene lost 4 bases, with 3 bases spanning the gap. Germline assignment: CDR1 MNHEY and CDR2 SVGAGI. The CDR3 totals 12 residues. The CDR3 nucleotides are TGTGCCAGCAGTTACCAGAATCAGCCCCAGCATTTT. It is translated as CASSYQNQPQHF.